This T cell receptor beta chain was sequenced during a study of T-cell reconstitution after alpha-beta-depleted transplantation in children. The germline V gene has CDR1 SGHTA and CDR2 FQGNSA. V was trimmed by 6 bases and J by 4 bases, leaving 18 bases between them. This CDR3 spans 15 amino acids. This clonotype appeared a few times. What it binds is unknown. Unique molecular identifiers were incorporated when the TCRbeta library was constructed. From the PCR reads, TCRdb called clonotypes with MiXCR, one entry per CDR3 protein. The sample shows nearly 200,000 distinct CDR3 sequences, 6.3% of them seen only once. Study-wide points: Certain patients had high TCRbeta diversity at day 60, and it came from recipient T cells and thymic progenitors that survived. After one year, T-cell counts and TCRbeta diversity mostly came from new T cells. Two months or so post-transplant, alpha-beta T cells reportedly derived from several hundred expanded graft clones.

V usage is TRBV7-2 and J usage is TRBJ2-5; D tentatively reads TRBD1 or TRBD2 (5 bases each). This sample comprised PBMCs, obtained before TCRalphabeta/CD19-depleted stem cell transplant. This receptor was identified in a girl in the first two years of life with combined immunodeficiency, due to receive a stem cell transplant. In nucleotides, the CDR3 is TGTGCCAGCAGACCGCCGGGACCCCTGGGAGAGACCCAGTACTTC. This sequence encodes CASRPPGPLGETQYF.